The clone carrying this T cell receptor (beta chain) is medium-sized. These data belong to a study of tumor-infiltrating lymphocytes in oesophageal squamous cell carcinoma. TCRdb recomputed calls from the PCR reads with MiXCR, one row per CDR3 protein. Of over 10,000 distinct CDR3 sequences listed, under 55% are singletons. Trimming cost V 5 bases and J 2 bases, with 10 bases left between them. The germline gives CDR1 SGHVS, CDR2 FNYEAQ. The CDR3 has 13 amino acids. The V gene is TRBV7-6, the J gene TRBJ2-7, with D possibly TRBD2 on 6 matching bases. This sequence was found in a male donor with esophageal squamous cell carcinoma. The sample comprised normal esophageal tissue next to the tumor. This CDR3 is CASSHRGAYEQYF. CDR3 sequence (DNA): TGTGCCAGCAGCCACCGCGGGGCCTACGAGCAGTACTTC. Looking up the rest from reference TRBV7-6 and TRBJ2-7 gives the full variable domain: GAGVSQSPRYKVTKRGQDVALRCDPISGHVSLYWYRQALGQGPEFLTYFNYEAQQDKSGLPNDRFSAERPEGSISTLTIQRTEQRDSAMYRCASSHRGAYEQYFGPGTRLTVT.